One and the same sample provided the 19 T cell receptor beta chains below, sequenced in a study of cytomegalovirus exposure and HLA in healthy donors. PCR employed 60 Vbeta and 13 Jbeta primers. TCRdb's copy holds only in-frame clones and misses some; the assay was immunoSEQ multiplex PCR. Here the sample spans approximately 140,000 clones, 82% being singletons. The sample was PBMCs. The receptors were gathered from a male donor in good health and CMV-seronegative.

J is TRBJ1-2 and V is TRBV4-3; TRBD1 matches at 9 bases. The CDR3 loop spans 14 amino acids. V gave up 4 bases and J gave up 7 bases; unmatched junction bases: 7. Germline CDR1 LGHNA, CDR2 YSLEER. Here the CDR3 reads CASSPETGGVGYTF. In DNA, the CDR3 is TGCGCCAGCAGCCCCGAGACAGGGGGGGTTGGCTACACCTTC.

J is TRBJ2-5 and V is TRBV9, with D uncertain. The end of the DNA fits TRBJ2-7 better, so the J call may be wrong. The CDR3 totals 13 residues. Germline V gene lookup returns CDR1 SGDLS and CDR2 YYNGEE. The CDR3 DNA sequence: TGTGCCAGCAGCGTAGAACCGGACTACGAGCAGTACTTC. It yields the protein CASSVEPDYEQYF.

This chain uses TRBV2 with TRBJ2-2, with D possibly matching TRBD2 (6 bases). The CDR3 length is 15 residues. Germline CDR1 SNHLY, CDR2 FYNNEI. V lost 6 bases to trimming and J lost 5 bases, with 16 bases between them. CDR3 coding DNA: TGTGCCAGCAGGCTTTTAGCGGTAATAACCGGGGAGCTGTTTTTT. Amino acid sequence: CASRLLAVITGELFF. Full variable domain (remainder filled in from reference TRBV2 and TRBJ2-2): EPEVTQTPSHQVTQMGQEVILRCVPISNHLYFYWYRQILGQKVEFLVSFYNNEISEKSEIFDDQFSVERPDGSNFTLKIRSTKLEDSAMYFCASRLLAVITGELFFGEGSRLTVL.

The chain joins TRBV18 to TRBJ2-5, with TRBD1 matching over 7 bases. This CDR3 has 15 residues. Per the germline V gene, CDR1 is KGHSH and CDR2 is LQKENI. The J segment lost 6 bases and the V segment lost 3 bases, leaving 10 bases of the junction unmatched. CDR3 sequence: CASSPTPGDSKTQYF. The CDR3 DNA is TGTGCCAGCTCACCTACTCCCGGGGACAGCAAGACCCAGTACTTC.

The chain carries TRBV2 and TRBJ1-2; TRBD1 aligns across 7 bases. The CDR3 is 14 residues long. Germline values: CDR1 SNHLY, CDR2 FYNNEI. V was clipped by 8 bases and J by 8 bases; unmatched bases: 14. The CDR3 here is CASQRQGVPQGYTF. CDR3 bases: TGTGCCAGCCAGAGACAGGGAGTTCCACAGGGCTACACCTTC.

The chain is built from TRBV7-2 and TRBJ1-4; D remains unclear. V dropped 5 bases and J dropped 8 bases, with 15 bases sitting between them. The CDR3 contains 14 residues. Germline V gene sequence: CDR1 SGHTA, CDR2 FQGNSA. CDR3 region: CASSLGQEREKLFF. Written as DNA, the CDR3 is TGTGCCAGCAGCCTTGGCCAAGAGCGGGAAAAACTGTTTTTT.

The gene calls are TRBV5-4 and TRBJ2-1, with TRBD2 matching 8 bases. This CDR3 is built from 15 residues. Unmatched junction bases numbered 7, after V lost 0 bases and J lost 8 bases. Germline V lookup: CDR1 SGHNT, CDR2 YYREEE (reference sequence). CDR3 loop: CASSLAAGVFDEQFF. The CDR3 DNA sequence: TGTGCCAGCAGCTTGGCAGCGGGAGTCTTCGATGAGCAGTTCTTC.

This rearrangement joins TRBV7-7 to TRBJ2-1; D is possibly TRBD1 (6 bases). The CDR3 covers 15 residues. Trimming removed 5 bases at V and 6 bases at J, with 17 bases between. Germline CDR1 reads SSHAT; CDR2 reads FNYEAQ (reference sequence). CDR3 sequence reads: CASSPSEGVINEQFF. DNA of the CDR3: TGTGCCAGCAGCCCGAGTGAGGGGGTCATCAATGAGCAGTTCTTC.

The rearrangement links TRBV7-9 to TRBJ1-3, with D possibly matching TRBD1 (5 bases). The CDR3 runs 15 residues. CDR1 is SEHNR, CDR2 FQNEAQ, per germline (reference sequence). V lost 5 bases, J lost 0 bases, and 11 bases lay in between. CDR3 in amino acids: CASSTTVSSGNTIYF. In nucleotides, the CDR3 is TGTGCCAGCAGCACGACAGTATCCTCTGGAAACACCATATATTTT.

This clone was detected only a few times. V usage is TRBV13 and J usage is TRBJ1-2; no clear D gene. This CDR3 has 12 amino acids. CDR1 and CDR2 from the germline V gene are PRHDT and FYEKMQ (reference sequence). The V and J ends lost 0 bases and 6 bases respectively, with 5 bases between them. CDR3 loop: CASSLGGDGYTF. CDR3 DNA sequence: TGTGCCAGCAGCTTAGGCGGGGATGGCTACACCTTC.

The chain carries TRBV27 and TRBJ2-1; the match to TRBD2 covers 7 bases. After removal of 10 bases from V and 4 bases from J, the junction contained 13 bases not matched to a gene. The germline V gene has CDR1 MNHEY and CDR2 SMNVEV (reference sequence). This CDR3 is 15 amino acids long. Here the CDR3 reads CATSWGGDFYNEQFF. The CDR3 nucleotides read TGTGCCACCTCATGGGGGGGGGATTTTTACAATGAGCAGTTCTTC.

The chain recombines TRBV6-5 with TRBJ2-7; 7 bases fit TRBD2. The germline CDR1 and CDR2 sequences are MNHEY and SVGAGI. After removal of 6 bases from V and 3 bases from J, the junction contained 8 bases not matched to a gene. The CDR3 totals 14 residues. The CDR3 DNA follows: TGTGCCAGCAGGGCTGGGGGGGAAAACTACGAGCAGTACTTC. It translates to CASRAGGENYEQYF.

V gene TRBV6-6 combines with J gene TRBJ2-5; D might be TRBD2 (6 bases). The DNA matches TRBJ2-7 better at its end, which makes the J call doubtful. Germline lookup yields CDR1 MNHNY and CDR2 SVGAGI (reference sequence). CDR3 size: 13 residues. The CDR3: CASTPGVGYEQYF. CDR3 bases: TGTGCCAGCACACCGGGGGTCGGGTACGAGCAGTACTTC.

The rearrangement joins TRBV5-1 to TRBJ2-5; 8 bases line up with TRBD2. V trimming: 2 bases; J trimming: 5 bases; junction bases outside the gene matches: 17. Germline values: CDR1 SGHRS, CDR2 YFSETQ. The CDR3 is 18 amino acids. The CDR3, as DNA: TGCGCCAGCAGCTTTCCGGCGGATGCTAGCGGGCTCGGCGAGACCCAGTACTTC. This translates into CASSFPADASGLGETQYF.

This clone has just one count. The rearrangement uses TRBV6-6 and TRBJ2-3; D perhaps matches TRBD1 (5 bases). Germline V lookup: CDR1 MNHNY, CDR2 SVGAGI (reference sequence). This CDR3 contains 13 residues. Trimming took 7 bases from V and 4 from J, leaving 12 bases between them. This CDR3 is CASTGSVPDTQYF. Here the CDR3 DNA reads TGTGCCAGCACAGGGTCAGTTCCAGATACGCAGTATTTT.

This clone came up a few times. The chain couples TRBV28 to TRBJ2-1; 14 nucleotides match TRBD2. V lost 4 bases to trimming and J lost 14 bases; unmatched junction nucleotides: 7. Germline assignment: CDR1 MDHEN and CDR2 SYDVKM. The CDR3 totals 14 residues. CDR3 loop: CASSYPGLAGVEFF. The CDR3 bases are TGTGCCAGCAGTTATCCGGGACTAGCGGGAGTGGAGTTCTTC.

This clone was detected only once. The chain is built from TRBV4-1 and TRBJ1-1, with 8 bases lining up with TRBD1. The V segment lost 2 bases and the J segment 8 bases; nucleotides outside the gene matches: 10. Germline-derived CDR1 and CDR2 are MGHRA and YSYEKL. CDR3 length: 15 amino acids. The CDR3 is CASSQLSLGDREAFF. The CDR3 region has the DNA TGCGCCAGCAGCCAACTATCCTTGGGGGACAGGGAAGCTTTCTTT.

CDR3 loop: CASSLGTVNTGELFF. DNA of the CDR3: TGCGCCAGCAGTTTGGGGACAGTGAACACCGGGGAGCTGTTTTTT. This chain uses TRBV10-1 with TRBJ2-2, with TRBD1 matching over 7 bases. The germline V gene has CDR1 WNHNN and CDR2 SYGVQD (reference sequence). With V trimmed by 5 bases and J by 1 base, 4 bases remained unmatched. This CDR3 spans 15 amino acids.

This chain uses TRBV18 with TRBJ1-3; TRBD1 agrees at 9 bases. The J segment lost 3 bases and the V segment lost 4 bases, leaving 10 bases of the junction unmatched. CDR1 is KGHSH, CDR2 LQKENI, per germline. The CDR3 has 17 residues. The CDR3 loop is CASSLTPPGQGGNTIYF. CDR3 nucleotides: TGTGCCAGCTCACTGACGCCTCCGGGACAGGGTGGAAACACCATATATTTT. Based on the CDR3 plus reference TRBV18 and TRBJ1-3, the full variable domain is NAGVMQNPRHLVRRRGQEARLRCSPMKGHSHVYWYRQLPEEGLKFMVYLQKENIIDESGMPKERFSAEFPKEGPSILRIQQVVRGDSAAYFCASSLTPPGQGGNTIYFGEGSWLTVV.